This T cell receptor beta chain derives from a study of Ad26.COV2.S vaccination and SARS-CoV-2 variants. As to treatment: roughly 19 received Ad26.COV2.S at low or high dose, single or two shots; roughly five received placebo; per-sample allocation not given. Samples came from day 63 after the first vaccine or placebo injection. Sequencing used immunoSEQ multiplex PCR; TCRdb keeps in-frame clones, though not all of them. The sample includes around 270,000 clones, 87% of them seen just once. CDR3 size: 16 residues. V shed 0 bases and J shed 0 bases, with 9 bases lying between them. The germline V gene has CDR1 MNHEY and CDR2 SMNVEV (reference sequence).

The TCR sequence derives from a person between 18 and 59 years old who received the Ad26.COV2.S COVID-19 vaccine or a placebo. The chain couples TRBV27 to TRBJ2-1, with D possibly TRBD2 on 6 matching bases. Sequencing used peripheral blood, obtained in a trial of Ad26.COV2.S vaccine versus placebo. The CDR3: CASSLSSGSSYNEQFF. CDR3 DNA: TGTGCCAGCAGTTTATCTAGCGGTAGCTCCTACAATGAGCAGTTCTTC.